This TCR beta chain was recorded in a study of PD-1 blockade in mismatch repair-deficient tumors. Study-wide context: Enrolled about 2012-2016, patients had progressing, pretreated mismatch repair-deficient cancers of more than ten types.

In regard to this clone: Its antigen is unidentified.

Study-wide findings and caveats: Rapid post-treatment expansion, then contraction, generally preceding radiologic response, marked tumor-resident clones.

Generated by immunoSEQ multiplex PCR, the TCRdb table keeps only in-frame clones and is missing some. This sample has under 50,000 clones; around 79% occur once, and the top ten carry approximately 22%. Mismatch repair deficiency was confirmed in all patients, by PCR or immunohistochemistry. A few pembrolizumab responders had their TCRs sequenced. V lost 4 bases to trimming and J lost 8 bases; unmatched junction nucleotides: 11. Germline values: CDR1 SGHNT, CDR2 YYREEE (reference sequence). The length of the CDR3 is 16 residues. V gene TRBV5-4 combines with J gene TRBJ2-4, with 11 bases identical to TRBD2. The clonotype originates from an adult with mismatch repair-deficient cancer. This sample comprised peripheral blood, obtained 4 weeks after starting pembrolizumab. The CDR3 DNA sequence: TGTGCCAGCAGCCCCGACCTGGCTAGCGGGAGGCACATTCAGTACTTC. It codes for CASSPDLASGRHIQYF. Complete variable domain (other parts from reference TRBV5-4 and TRBJ2-4): ETGVTQSPTHLIKTRGQQVTLRCSSQSGHNTVSWYQQALGQGPQFIFQYYREEENGRGNFPPRFSGLQFPNYSSELNVNALELDDSALYLCASSPDLASGRHIQYFGAGTRLSVL.